This TCR beta chain was identified during a study of monozygotic twins with inflammatory bowel disease. Study-wide results and limits: Healthy co-twins, by inverse Simpson, had higher TCRbeta diversity than their siblings with IBD.

Germline-derived CDR1 and CDR2 are MDHEN and SYDVKM. CDR3 size: 15 residues. Comment on this clonotype: The antigen remains undetermined.

TCRdb reprocessed the 5' RACE reads and stores each CDR3 protein as one record, lacking DNA. This repertoire includes under 350,000 distinct CDR3 sequences. The sequence derives from a human donor with ulcerative colitis or Crohn's disease, or a healthy co-twin of an affected twin (not recorded which). Specimen: blood. The chain uses TRBV28 and TRBJ2-1; TCRdb names TRBD2, which stays unverified in the absence of DNA. The CDR3 loop reads CASRKTSGRADEQFF.